This record covers a single TCR beta chain. Its recognized antigen is unknown. The input lacks base qualities; no much larger clone sits a single base away. This sample is drawn from a study of blood T cell repertoires in COVID-19 (dated by TCRdb to the early 2020s). Study-wide context: Samples covering the acute and convalescent phases of COVID-19 were provided by collaborators in the United States, Italy and Spain. The material from the prospective study consisted of cDNA or gDNA derived from T cells, B-cell-depleted T cells, or PBMCs. Deeply sampled blood TCRbeta repertoires from subjects exposed to, actively infected with, or recovered from COVID-19 were included in the dataset. A freely available public database, intended as a resource for researchers studying the immune response to SARS-CoV-2, is where the repertoires were released. Samples came from the ongoing ImmuneRACE study (first 160 participants) plus 1,254 subjects from 6 global collaborators. A de-identified subject ID, COVID-19 status, age in years and sex were almost always included in the sample metadata. Where HLA class I and class II types were available, the types were taken from metadata supplied by the sample provider, not from assay-based typing. Study-wide conclusions, independent of this receptor: Clinical and demographic metadata were provided uncurated, with the amount varying by source and participant.

CDR1 and CDR2 (SGHTA, FQGNSA) derive from the germline V gene. There are 15 amino acids in the CDR3, from cysteine to phenylalanine inclusive. Just the 45-base CDR3 DNA is kept, in frame starting at base 1. Germline trimming: 2 bases from V, 3 bases from J; junction bases outside gene matches: 7. The immunoSEQ Assay, a bias-controlled multiplex PCR, was used to amplify TCRbeta CDR3 regions from genomic DNA. For the original study's pipeline: Within the assay, amplification of reference gene primers was used to estimate how many nucleated cells each sample contained. To quantify the absolute abundance of each unique TCRbeta CDR3 rearrangement, sequence reads were collapsed and filtered. Productive Simpson clonality was computed per sample as the square root of Simpson's diversity index over productive rearrangements. This immuneACCESS table, as held by TCRdb, lists in-frame sequences with V and J called but not all clones. Of the missing ones, under half trace to an unresolved V gene in checked studies; the others have no known cause. For V, J and clone size, that table is used; D and trimming come from the DNA. Here the sample has fewer than 250,000 clones; about 85% occur a single time. Jointly, the top ten make up 10% to 13% of the sample.

One collaborating source in Seattle enrolled patients during active infection and followed them longitudinally through the course of disease. The collaborating institutions used their own protocols to collect whole blood in K2EDTA tubes. For TCRbeta analysis, collaborator samples were shipped as frozen whole blood, as isolated PBMCs, or as DNA extracted from either sample type. The specimen was peripheral blood. Rearrangement joined TRBV7-2 to TRBJ2-7, and 7 junction bases match TRBD2. The TCR sequence derives from a woman of 80 years or more with COVID-19, enrolled during active disease. The CDR3 reads CASSLRGGVNYEQYF. Read as DNA, the sequence is TGTGCCAGCAGCTTACGTGGGGGGGTGAACTACGAGCAGTACTTC.